This T cell receptor beta chain appears in the sequencing data of a study of T cells in tumors after PD-1 blockade. Study-level background: Each patient got pembrolizumab 200 mg every 3 weeks or cemiplimab 350 mg every 2 weeks. Daily vismodegib 150 mg continued in a subset of anti-PD-1-treated patients. Study-wide results and caveats: Peripheral recruitment is suggested, as some novel exhausted tumor clones were in pre-treatment blood.

There are a few counts of this clone. The antigen is unknown. Input was about 550 ng to 6,004 ng of genomic DNA from tumor or blood. V was clipped by 1 base and J by 3 bases; unmatched bases: 3. CDR1 WNHNN and CDR2 SYGVQD come from the germline V gene (reference sequence). This CDR3 has 15 amino acids. Here immunoSEQ multiplex PCR was the method, and the copy in TCRdb shows in-frame clones only, minus some. The data contain more than 40,000 clones, roughly three quarters of them singletons. The J gene is TRBJ2-7, the V gene TRBV10-1, with 10 bases matching TRBD2. This clonotype was sampled from a human donor with advanced basal cell or squamous cell carcinoma (not recorded which). This specimen was PBMCs, taken before anti-PD-1 therapy. The CDR3 region is CASSELSSGGYEQYF. The DNA of the CDR3 is TGCGCCAGCAGTGAGTTGTCTAGCGGGGGCTACGAGCAGTACTTC.